The 2 T cell receptor beta chains below all came from one sample that was sequenced in a study of CD8+CD57+ T cells in acquired aplastic anemia. Genomic DNA acted as the template from which TCR beta VDJ combination and CDR3 sequence profiling were carried out. One entry per CDR3 protein, called by TCRdb with MiXCR from the reads. The profile covers approximately 180,000 distinct CDR3 sequences, with about half appearing a single time and roughly 2% taken by the ten largest. Sequencing involved patients with CD8+CD57+ cell expansion previously shown by flow cytometry. The sequenced sample was sorted CD4+, CD8+, or CD8+CD57+ T cells (not recorded which) from PBMCs. These receptors were obtained from a human donor with aplastic anemia.

This clonotype was found a few times. This rearrangement joins TRBV20-1 to TRBJ1-2; possible D gene TRBD1, 6 bases. Looked up from germline, CDR1 is DFQATT and CDR2 is SNEGSKA (reference sequence). With 7 bases removed from V and 4 bases from J, the gap between germline ends came to 16 bases. CDR3 size: 13 residues. The CDR3 spells CSVEPGEGYGYTF. DNA of the CDR3: TGCAGTGTCGAGCCAGGGGAAGGCTATGGCTACACCTTC.

This clonotype was counted only a few times. This chain uses TRBV20-1 with TRBJ2-7; tentative D call: TRBD1 (6 bases). V was clipped by 6 bases and J by 3 bases, with 9 bases between them. Germline-derived CDR1 and CDR2 are DFQATT and SNEGSKA (reference sequence). The CDR3 loop spans 11 amino acids. CDR3 sequence: CSAIQGYEQYF. The DNA for the CDR3 is TGCAGTGCCATACAGGGCTACGAGCAGTACTTC.